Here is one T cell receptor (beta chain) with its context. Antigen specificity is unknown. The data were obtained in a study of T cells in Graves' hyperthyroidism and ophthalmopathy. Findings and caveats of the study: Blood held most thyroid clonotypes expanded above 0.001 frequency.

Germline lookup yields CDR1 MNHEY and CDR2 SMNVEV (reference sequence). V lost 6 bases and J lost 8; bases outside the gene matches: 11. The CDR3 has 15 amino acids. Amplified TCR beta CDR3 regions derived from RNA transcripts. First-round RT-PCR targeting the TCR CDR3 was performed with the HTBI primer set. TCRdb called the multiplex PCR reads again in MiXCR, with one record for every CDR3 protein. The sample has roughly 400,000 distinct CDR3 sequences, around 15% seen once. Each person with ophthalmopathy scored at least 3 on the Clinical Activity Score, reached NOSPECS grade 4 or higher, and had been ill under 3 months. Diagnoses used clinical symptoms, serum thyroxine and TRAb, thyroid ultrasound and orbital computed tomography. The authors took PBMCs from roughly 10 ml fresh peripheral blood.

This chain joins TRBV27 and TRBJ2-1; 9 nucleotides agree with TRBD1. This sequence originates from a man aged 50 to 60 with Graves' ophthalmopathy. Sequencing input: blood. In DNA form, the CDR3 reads TGTGCCAGCAGGCCAGCCGGGACAGGGATATATGAGCAGTTCTTC. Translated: CASRPAGTGIYEQFF.